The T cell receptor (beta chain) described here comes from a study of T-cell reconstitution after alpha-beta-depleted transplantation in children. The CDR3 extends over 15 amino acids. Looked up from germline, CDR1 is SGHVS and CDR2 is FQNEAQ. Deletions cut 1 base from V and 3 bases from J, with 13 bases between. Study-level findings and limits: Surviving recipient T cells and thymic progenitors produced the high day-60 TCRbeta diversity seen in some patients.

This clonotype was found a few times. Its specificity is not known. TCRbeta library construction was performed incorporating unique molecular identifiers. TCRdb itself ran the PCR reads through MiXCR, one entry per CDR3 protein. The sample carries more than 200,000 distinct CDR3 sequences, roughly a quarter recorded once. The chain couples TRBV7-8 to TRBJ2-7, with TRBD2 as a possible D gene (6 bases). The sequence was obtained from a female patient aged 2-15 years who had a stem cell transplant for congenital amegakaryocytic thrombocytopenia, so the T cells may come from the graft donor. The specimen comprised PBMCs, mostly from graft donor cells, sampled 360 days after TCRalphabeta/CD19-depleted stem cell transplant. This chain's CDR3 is CASSLGAAGHYEQYF. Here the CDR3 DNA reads TGTGCCAGCAGCTTAGGAGCAGCGGGCCACTACGAGCAGTACTTC.